This T cell receptor beta chain was recorded in a study of blood T cell repertoires in COVID-19. From germline, CDR1 is SEHNR and CDR2 FQNEAQ (reference sequence). CDR3 length: 14 amino acids. Trimming stripped 2 bases from V and 2 bases from J, with 10 bases between. The table came from immunoSEQ multiplex PCR; TCRdb's copy has only in-frame clones and leaves some out. The sample lists about 240,000 clones, 82% occurring once. The source of this sequence is a woman aged 60 to 75 with active or convalescent COVID-19. Sequenced input: peripheral blood. V usage is TRBV7-9 and J usage is TRBJ2-7; maybe TRBD2 (5 bases). CDR3 DNA: TGTGCCAGCAGCTTAAACGGGGTTGCCTACGAGCAGTACTTC. This codes for CASSLNGVAYEQYF.